The rows below give T cell receptor beta chains drawn from one sample of a study of shared T cell receptors in the human thymus. Assay: immunoSEQ multiplex PCR; the TCRdb copy retains only in-frame clones and omits some. Here the sample spans some 700,000 clones, around nine tenths being singletons. These data were also reused for a study on human thymus T cells.

The sequenced sample consisted of thymocytes. The receptor source for this set is a boy under three years old with a congenital heart defect. Both conserved end residues are part of each CDR3.

>TRBV7-9
CASSPPTGGTSYNEQFF
>TRBV12-5
CASGSPGGSSYNEQFF
>TRBV5-4
CASSFGPGLDKEETQYF
>TRBV18
CASSPQGGRTSYEQYF
>TRBV6-1
CASSEAPAGTREYEQYF
>TRBV6-1
CASSGGDRGQDTQYF
>TRBV14
CASSQVATSGMHTNYEQYF
>TRBV7-8
CASSLPRTGPVRLHTQYF
>TRBV18
CASSAGQETQYF
>TRBV6-4
CASSTGTGNTEAFF
>TRBV4-1
CASSQDAGEQYF
>TRBV19
CASSIAPGGARTEAFF
>TRBV27
CASSFKSGAYEQYF
>TRBV15
CATSSLIRDKVSTGELFF
>TRBV10-3
CAISATGNYGYTF
>TRBV4-3
CASSQAGSSYNEQFF
>TRBV7-8
CASSLVEPGSTDTQYF
>TRBV9
CASSAVAGLTDTQYF
>TRBV10-2
CASSTDRGESTEAFF
>TRBV27
CASSLRGHIKRGEQYF
>TRBV2
CASSERGRLNTEAFF
>TRBV4-1
CASSQPGTGGGEQFF
>TRBV6-1
CASSGPTDQYF